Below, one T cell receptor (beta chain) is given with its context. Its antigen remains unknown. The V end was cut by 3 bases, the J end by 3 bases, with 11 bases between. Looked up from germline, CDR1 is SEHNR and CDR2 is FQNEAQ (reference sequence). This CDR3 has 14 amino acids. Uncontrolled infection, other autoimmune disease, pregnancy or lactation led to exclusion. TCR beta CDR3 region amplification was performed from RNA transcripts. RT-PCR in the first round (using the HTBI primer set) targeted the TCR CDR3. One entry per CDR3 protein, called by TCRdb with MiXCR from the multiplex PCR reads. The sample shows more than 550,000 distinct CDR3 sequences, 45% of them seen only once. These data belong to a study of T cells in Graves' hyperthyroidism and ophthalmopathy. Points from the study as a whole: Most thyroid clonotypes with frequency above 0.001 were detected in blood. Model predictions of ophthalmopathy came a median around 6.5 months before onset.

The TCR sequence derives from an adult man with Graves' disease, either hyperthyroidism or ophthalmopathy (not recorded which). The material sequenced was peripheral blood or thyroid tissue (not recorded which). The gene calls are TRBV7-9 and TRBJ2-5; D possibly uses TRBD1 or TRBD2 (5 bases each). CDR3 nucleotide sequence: TGTGCCAGCAGCTTGGGGGAGCTCAAAGAGACCCAGTACTTC. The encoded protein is CASSLGELKETQYF.